Following are 26 T cell receptor beta chains from one sample sequenced in a study of technical replicates of blood from a handful of donors. TCRdb keeps only in-frame clones here, not all; method: immunoSEQ multiplex PCR. In the table there are roughly 100,000 clones, 96% of which are singletons. What was sequenced was T cells isolated from PBMCs. These TCRs come from a human donor in good health.

As DNA, the CDR3 is TGCGCCAGCACCGAGGAAGATTTCATGGTGACCCAGTACTTC. Translated: CASTEEDFMVTQYF. The chain links TRBV4-1 to TRBJ2-5, with D unresolved. Trimming cost V 7 bases and J 7 bases, with 19 bases left between them. CDR1 and CDR2 (germline): MGHRA, YSYEKL. There are 14 residues in the CDR3.

V and J are TRBV5-1 and TRBJ2-7, with D hard to call. There are 14 residues in the CDR3. The ends were cut back, 0 bases at V and 3 bases at J, with 10 bases in the middle. Per the germline V gene, CDR1 is SGHRS and CDR2 is YFSETQ. The CDR3 spells CASSLEYGHYEQYF. In nucleotides, the CDR3 is TGCGCCAGCAGCTTGGAATATGGGCACTACGAGCAGTACTTC.

The chain is built from TRBV7-8 and TRBJ1-6; no definite D call. Germline V gene data show CDR1 as SGHVS and CDR2 as FQNEAQ. This CDR3 region has 18 residues. The germline V and J ends were trimmed by 0 bases and 0 bases, with 12 bases remaining between them. The chain's CDR3 is CASSLAPGESSYNSPLHF. The CDR3 nucleotides are TGTGCCAGCAGCTTAGCACCCGGAGAGAGCTCCTATAATTCACCCCTCCACTTT.

The J gene is TRBJ1-2, the V gene TRBV6-5; D uncertain. Germline CDR1 MNHEY, CDR2 SVGAGI. V was pared by 0 bases and J by 5 bases, with 10 bases between. This CDR3 has 14 amino acids. The CDR3 loop reads CASSYSSVFYGYTF. The CDR3 bases are TGTGCCAGCAGTTACTCTTCCGTTTTTTATGGCTACACCTTC.

The V call is TRBV29-1, the J call TRBJ2-7, with D hard to call. The CDR3 runs to 13 residues. The V end was cut by 4 bases, the J end by 4 bases, with 14 bases between. Germline assignment: CDR1 SQVTM and CDR2 ANQGSEA. The CDR3 region is CSVGSRIQYEQYF. The CDR3 DNA follows: TGCAGCGTTGGTTCCAGAATTCAGTACGAGCAGTACTTC.

The J gene is TRBJ2-7, the V gene TRBV7-9; possibly TRBD1 for D (6 bases). The V gene's germline CDR1 is SEHNR and CDR2 FQNEAQ (reference sequence). The germline V and J ends were trimmed by 4 bases and 3 bases, with 10 bases remaining between them. This CDR3 is 13 amino acids long. CDR3 bases: TGTGCCAGCAGCTCCCGGGACAACTACGAGCAGTACTTC. Protein: CASSSRDNYEQYF.

J is TRBJ2-1 and V is TRBV6-5, with a weak D call TRBD2 (5 bases). The CDR3 covers 14 residues. The ends were cut back, 5 bases at V and 10 bases at J, with 18 bases in the middle. The V gene's germline CDR1 is MNHEY and CDR2 SVGAGI. CDR3 sequence reads: CASSLGVPRWEQFF. Here the CDR3 DNA reads TGTGCCAGCAGTCTCGGGGTCCCCCGGTGGGAGCAGTTCTTC.

The J gene is TRBJ2-2, the V gene TRBV7-9; no clear D gene. The CDR3 extends over 14 amino acids. The germline V gene has CDR1 SEHNR and CDR2 FQNEAQ (reference sequence). V was pared by 2 bases and J by 4 bases, with 8 bases between. The CDR3 DNA follows: TGTGCCAGCAGCTTAAGCGACTCCACCGGGGAGCTGTTTTTT. It specifies CASSLSDSTGELFF.

This clone was seen a handful of times. The rearrangement links TRBV29-1 to TRBJ1-1, with 7 bases fitting TRBD1. Germline lookup yields CDR1 SQVTM and CDR2 ANQGSEA. The CDR3 covers 13 residues. V shed 7 bases, J shed 1 base, and the junction held 6 bases outside the gene matches. The CDR3 sequence is CSAPGQPNTEAFF. CDR3 nucleotide sequence: TGCAGCGCCCCGGGACAGCCGAACACTGAAGCTTTCTTT.

The V call is TRBV19, the J call TRBJ2-3, with TRBD1 matching over 7 bases. The ends lost 8 bases at V and 4 bases at J; junction bases unmatched: 3. CDR1 is LNHDA and CDR2 is SQIVND in the germline V gene (reference sequence). The CDR3 is 12 residues long. The CDR3 region has the DNA TGTGCCAGTCGGACAGGCGCAGATACGCAGTATTTT. Translating it yields CASRTGADTQYF.

This rearrangement joins TRBV6-5 to TRBJ2-3; 8 bases are shared with TRBD2. The ends lost 5 bases at V and 4 bases at J; junction bases unmatched: 8. CDR3 size: 15 residues. Germline V gives CDR1 MNHEY, CDR2 SVGAGI. CDR3 DNA: TGTGCCAGCAGTCAGCGAGCGGGAGTCTCAGATACGCAGTATTTT. This codes for CASSQRAGVSDTQYF.

The chain joins TRBV10-3 to TRBJ1-2, with no clear D. V lost 0 bases and J 0 bases, leaving 5 bases between the germline ends. CDR3 length equals 14 residues. Germline V gives CDR1 ENHRY, CDR2 SYGVKD. CDR3 DNA: TGTGCCATCAGTGAGTCTGACACTAACTATGGCTACACCTTC. Translated: CAISESDTNYGYTF.

CDR3 protein: CAWSAPGQLTTDTQYF. Here the CDR3 DNA reads TGTGCCTGGAGTGCGCCCGGACAGCTTACCACAGATACGCAGTATTTT. The chain has TRBV30 and TRBJ2-3; D perhaps matches TRBD1 (6 bases). There are 16 residues in the CDR3. The V gene's germline CDR1 is GTSNPN and CDR2 SVGIG (reference sequence). V was cut by 1 base and J by 2 bases, with 16 bases left in between.

The J gene is TRBJ1-5, the V gene TRBV11-3, with TRBD1 matching over 8 bases. The trim removed 5 bases at V and 4 bases at J, leaving 10 bases unmatched. The CDR3 totals 16 residues. Per the germline V gene, CDR1 is SGHNT and CDR2 is YENEEA. This chain's CDR3 is CASSPRARDRNQPQHF. The CDR3 DNA follows: TGTGCCAGCAGCCCTAGGGCCCGGGACAGGAATCAGCCCCAGCATTTT.

The chain recombines TRBV19 with TRBJ1-1; the match to TRBD1 covers 7 bases. The CDR3 extends over 16 amino acids. Germline CDR1 LNHDA, CDR2 SQIVND (reference sequence). V was pared by 4 bases and J by 1 base, with 9 bases of the junction left unmatched. The CDR3: CASSSNYRGSNTEAFF. The CDR3 region has the DNA TGTGCCAGTAGTAGCAACTACAGGGGCTCGAACACTGAAGCTTTCTTT. The whole variable domain, remainder taken from reference TRBV19 and TRBJ1-1, is DGGITQSPKYLFRKEGQNVTLSCEQNLNHDAMYWYRQDPGQGLRLIYYSQIVNDFQKGDIAEGYSVSREKKESFPLTVTSAQKNPTAFYLCASSSNYRGSNTEAFFGQGTRLTVV.

The CDR3 coding sequence is TGTGCCAGCAGCGTGGAGGGGGCCACTCTGGGCGAGCAGTTCTTC. Residues: CASSVEGATLGEQFF. The chain uses TRBV6-4 and TRBJ2-1, with a tentative D call TRBD1 (7 bases). Trimming cost V 6 bases and J 10 bases, with 22 bases left between them. The CDR3 is made up of 15 amino acids. In germline, CDR1 is MRHNA, CDR2 SNTAGT.

The J gene is TRBJ1-1, the V gene TRBV6-5; no definite D call. CDR1 is MNHEY and CDR2 is SVGAGI in the germline V gene. The V and J ends lost 2 bases and 4 bases respectively, with 8 bases between them. The length of the CDR3 is 13 residues. The CDR3 DNA reads as TGTGCCAGCAGTTACGGGGAGACCACTGAAGCTTTCTTT. The encoded protein is CASSYGETTEAFF.

The chain carries TRBV5-1 and TRBJ1-1, with D unresolved. V gave up 2 bases and J gave up 7 bases, with 15 bases separating them. CDR1 is SGHRS, CDR2 YFSETQ, per germline. CDR3 size: 14 residues. CDR3 protein: CASSLLSRGIEAFF. The DNA of the CDR3 is TGCGCCAGCAGCTTACTATCTCGGGGAATTGAAGCTTTCTTT.

The chain uses TRBV4-1 and TRBJ1-3; no reliable D call. Germline values: CDR1 MGHRA, CDR2 YSYEKL. Deletions cut 4 bases from V and 0 bases from J, with 13 bases between. This CDR3 comprises 16 residues. The CDR3 DNA reads TGCGCCAGCAGCCGTCCCGAGAGGGTCTCTGGAAACACCATATATTTT. Its translation is CASSRPERVSGNTIYF.

The chain uses TRBV20-1 and TRBJ2-1; no definite D call. V lost 4 bases and J 7 bases, leaving 5 bases between the germline ends. Germline V lookup: CDR1 DFQATT, CDR2 SNEGSKA (reference sequence). The CDR3 spans 10 residues. The DNA of the CDR3 is TGCAGTGCTACCCTGAATGAGCAGTTCTTC. It yields the protein CSATLNEQFF.

The CDR3 loop is CAIGGTDPSRNQPQHF. Here the CDR3 DNA reads TGTGCCATCGGAGGGACAGATCCTTCTCGCAATCAGCCCCAGCATTTT. The chain has TRBV10-3 and TRBJ1-5; 7 bases line up with TRBD1. The CDR3 covers 16 residues. Trimming at V came to 8 bases and at J to 2 bases, leaving 12 bases not matched to a gene. Germline loops: CDR1 ENHRY, CDR2 SYGVKD.

The V and J genes are TRBV7-6 and TRBJ2-2; 8 bases are a match to TRBD2. Per the germline V gene, CDR1 is SGHVS and CDR2 is FNYEAQ. J gave up 5 bases and V 1 base, and 12 bases lay outside the gene matches. CDR3 length equals 18 residues. Here the CDR3 reads CASSLVRDAGGGTGELFF. In DNA, the CDR3 is TGTGCCAGCAGCTTAGTACGAGACGCGGGAGGCGGGACCGGGGAGCTGTTTTTT.

The genes are TRBV4-1 and TRBJ2-1, with TRBD1 matching 10 bases. This CDR3 spans 17 amino acids. V lost 1 base to trimming and J lost 10 bases; unmatched junction nucleotides: 13. The germline V gene encodes CDR1 MGHRA and CDR2 YSYEKL. The CDR3: CASSQGIPGQGHYEQFF. DNA of the CDR3: TGCGCCAGCAGCCAAGGAATTCCGGGACAGGGGCACTACGAGCAGTTCTTC.

This rearrangement joins TRBV5-1 to TRBJ2-6, with unresolved D. The ends were cut back, 0 bases at V and 0 bases at J, with 7 bases in the middle. This CDR3 has 16 residues. Germline CDR1 and CDR2: SGHRS and YFSETQ. CDR3 residues: CASSLDEVSGANVLTF. The CDR3 DNA sequence: TGCGCCAGCAGCTTGGACGAGGTCTCTGGGGCCAACGTCCTGACTTTC.

As to this clone: Possible read error: a much larger clone is one base away. The DNA for the CDR3 is TGTGCCAGCAGGGGGACAGGTGGAAACACCATATATTTT. This translates into CASRGTGGNTIYF. V usage is TRBV5-4 and J usage is TRBJ1-3; 8 positions agree with TRBD1. The CDR3 contains 13 residues. J gave up 3 bases and V 5 bases, and 1 base lay outside the gene matches. Germline CDR1 SGHNT, CDR2 YYREEE (reference sequence). The full variable domain, its missing parts supplied by reference TRBV5-4 and TRBJ1-3, is ETGVTQSPTHLIKTRGQQVTLRCSSQSGHNTVSWYQQALGQGPQFIFQYYREEENGRGNFPPRFSGLQFPNYSSELNVNALELDDSALYLCASRGTGGNTIYFGEGSWLTVV.

The CDR3 nucleotides are TGTGCCAGCAGGCCCCCTCGGGACTCAGATACGCAGTATTTT. Its translation is CASRPPRDSDTQYF. This chain links TRBV25-1 with TRBJ2-3; possible D gene TRBD2, 6 bases. Germline-derived CDR1 and CDR2 are MGHDK and SYGVNS. V shed 6 bases and J shed 4 bases, with 14 bases lying between them. The CDR3 is 14 amino acids. The full variable domain, its missing parts supplied by reference TRBV25-1 and TRBJ2-3, is EADIYQTPRYLVIGTGKKITLECSQTMGHDKMYWYQQDPGMELHLIHYSYGVNSTEKGDLSSESTVSRIRTEHFPLTLESARPSHTSQYLCASRPPRDSDTQYFGPGTRLTVL.